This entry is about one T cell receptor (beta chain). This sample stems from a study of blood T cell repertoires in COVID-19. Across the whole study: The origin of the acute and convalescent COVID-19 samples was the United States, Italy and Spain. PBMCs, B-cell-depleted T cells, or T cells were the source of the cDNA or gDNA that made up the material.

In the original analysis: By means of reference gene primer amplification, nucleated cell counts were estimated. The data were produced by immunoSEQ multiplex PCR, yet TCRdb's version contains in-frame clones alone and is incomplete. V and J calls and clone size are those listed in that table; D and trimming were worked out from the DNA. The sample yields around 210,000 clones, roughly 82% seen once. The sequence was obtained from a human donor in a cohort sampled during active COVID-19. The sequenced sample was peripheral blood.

CDR3 sequence: CASSPDRVNTEAFF. The CDR3 region has the DNA TGTGCCAGCTCGCCTGACAGGGTGAACACTGAAGCTTTCTTT. V usage is TRBV18 and J usage is TRBJ1-1; 7 bases line up with TRBD1. Germline assignment: CDR1 KGHSH and CDR2 LQKENI. The CDR3 is 14 residues long. The trim removed 6 bases at V and 0 bases at J, leaving 4 bases unmatched.